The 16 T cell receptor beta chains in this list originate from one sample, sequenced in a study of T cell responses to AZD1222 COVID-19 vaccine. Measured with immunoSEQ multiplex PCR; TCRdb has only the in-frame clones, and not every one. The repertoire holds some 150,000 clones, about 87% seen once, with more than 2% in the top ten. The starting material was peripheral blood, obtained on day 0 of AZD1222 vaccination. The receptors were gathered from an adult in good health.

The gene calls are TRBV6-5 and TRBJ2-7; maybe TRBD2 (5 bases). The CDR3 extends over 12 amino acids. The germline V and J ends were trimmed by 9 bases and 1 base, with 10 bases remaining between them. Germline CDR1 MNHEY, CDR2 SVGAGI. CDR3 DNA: TGTGCCAGACGGCCGGGGTCCTACGAGCAGTACTTC. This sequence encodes CARRPGSYEQYF.

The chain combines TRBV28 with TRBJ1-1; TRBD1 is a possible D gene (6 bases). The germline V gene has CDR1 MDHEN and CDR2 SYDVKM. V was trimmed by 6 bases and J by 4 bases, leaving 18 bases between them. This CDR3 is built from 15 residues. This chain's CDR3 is CASRLGGAGGTEAFF. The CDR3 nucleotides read TGTGCCAGCAGATTGGGGGGGGCTGGAGGCACTGAAGCTTTCTTT. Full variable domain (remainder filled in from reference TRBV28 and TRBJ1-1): DVKVTQSSRYLVKRTGEKVFLECVQDMDHENMFWYRQDPGLGLRLIYFSYDVKMKEKGDIPEGYSVSREKKERFSLILESASTNQTSMYLCASRLGGAGGTEAFFGQGTRLTVV.

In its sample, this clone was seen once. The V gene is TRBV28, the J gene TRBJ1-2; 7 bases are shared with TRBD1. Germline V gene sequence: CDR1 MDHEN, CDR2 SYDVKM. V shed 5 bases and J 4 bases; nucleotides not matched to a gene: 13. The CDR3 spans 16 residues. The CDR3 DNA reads TGTGCCAGCAGTATCGTGGTAGGGGGCGCCAGCTATGGCTACACCTTC. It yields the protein CASSIVVGGASYGYTF.

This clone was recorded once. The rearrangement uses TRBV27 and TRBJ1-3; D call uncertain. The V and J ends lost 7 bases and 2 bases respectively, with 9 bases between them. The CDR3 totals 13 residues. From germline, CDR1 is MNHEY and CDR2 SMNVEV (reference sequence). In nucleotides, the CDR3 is TGTGCCAGCATAGGGCCGGCTGGAAACACCATATATTTT. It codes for CASIGPAGNTIYF.

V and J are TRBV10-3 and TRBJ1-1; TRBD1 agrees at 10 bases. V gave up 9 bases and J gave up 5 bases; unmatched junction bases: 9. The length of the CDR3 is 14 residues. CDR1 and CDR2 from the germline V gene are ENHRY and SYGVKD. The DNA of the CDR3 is TGTGCCATACGAGCCGGGACAGGGGAAACTGAAGCTTTCTTT. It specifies CAIRAGTGETEAFF.

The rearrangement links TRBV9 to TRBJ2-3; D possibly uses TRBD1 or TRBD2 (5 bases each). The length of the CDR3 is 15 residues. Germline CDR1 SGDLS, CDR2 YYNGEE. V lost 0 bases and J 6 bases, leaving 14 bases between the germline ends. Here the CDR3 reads CASSVAGTHLDTQYF. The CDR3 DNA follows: TGTGCCAGCAGCGTAGCCGGGACCCATTTGGATACGCAGTATTTT.

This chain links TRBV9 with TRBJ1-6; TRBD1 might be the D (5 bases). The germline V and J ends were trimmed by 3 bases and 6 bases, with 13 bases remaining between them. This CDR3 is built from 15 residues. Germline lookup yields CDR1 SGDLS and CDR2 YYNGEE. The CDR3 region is CASSATGPGNSPLHF. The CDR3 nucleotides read TGTGCCAGCAGCGCCACAGGTCCCGGTAATTCACCCCTCCACTTT. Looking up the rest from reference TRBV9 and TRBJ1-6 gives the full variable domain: DSGVTQTPKHLITATGQRVTLRCSPRSGDLSVYWYQQSLDQGLQFLIQYYNGEERAKGNILERFSAQQFPDLHSELNLSSLELGDSALYFCASSATGPGNSPLHFGNGTRLTVT.

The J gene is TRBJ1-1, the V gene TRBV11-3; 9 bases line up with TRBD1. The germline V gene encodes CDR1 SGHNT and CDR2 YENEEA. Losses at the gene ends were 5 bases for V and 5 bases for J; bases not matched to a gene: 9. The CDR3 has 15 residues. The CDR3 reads CASSPAQGALTEAFF. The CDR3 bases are TGTGCCAGCAGCCCAGCACAGGGGGCCCTTACTGAAGCTTTCTTT.

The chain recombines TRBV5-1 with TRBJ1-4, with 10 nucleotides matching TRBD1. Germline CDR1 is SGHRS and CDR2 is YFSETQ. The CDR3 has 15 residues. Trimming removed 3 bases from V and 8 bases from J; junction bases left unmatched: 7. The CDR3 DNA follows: TGCGCCAGCAGCTATTCGACAGGGGGCGCCGAAAAACTGTTTTTT. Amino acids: CASSYSTGGAEKLFF.

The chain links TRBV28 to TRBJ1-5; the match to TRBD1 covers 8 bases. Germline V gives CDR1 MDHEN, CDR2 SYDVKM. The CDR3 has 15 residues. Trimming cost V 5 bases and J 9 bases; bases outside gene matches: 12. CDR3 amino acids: CASSPNGQGRRPQHF. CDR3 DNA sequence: TGTGCCAGCAGTCCCAATGGACAGGGAAGGAGGCCCCAGCATTTT.

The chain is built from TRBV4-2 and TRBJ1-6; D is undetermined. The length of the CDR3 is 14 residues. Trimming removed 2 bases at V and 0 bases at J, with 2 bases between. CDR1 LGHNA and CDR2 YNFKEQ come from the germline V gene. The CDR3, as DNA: TGTGCCAGCAGCCAATACTCCTATAATTCACCCCTCCACTTT. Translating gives CASSQYSYNSPLHF.

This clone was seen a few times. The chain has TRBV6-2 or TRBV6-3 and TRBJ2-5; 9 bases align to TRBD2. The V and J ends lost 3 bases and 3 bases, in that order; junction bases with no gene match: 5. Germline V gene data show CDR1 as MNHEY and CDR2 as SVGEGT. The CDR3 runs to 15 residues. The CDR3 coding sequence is TGTGCCAGCAGTTATGGAGCGGGAGGAAAAGAGACCCAGTACTTC. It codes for CASSYGAGGKETQYF.

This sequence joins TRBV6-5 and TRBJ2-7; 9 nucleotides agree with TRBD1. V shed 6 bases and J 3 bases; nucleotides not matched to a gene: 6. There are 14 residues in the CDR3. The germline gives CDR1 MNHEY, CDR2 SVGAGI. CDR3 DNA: TGTGCCAGCAGGGACGCGGGACAGGGCTACGAGCAGTACTTC. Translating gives CASRDAGQGYEQYF.

CDR3 DNA sequence: TGTGCCAGCAGTTATTTGTCCTCTGGGGCCAACGTCCTGACTTTC. This sequence encodes CASSYLSSGANVLTF. The chain joins TRBV6-2 or TRBV6-3 to TRBJ2-6, with no clear D. The CDR3 is 15 residues long. Germline V gives CDR1 MNHEY, CDR2 SVGEGT. Trimming left V 3 bases short and J 0 bases short, with 6 bases between.

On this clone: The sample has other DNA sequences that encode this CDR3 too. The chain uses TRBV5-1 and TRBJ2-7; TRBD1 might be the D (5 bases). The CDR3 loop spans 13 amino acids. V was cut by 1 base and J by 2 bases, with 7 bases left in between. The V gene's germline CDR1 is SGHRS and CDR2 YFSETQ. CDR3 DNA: TGCGCCAGCAGCTTGACAGGTACCTACGAGCAGTACTTC. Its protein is CASSLTGTYEQYF.

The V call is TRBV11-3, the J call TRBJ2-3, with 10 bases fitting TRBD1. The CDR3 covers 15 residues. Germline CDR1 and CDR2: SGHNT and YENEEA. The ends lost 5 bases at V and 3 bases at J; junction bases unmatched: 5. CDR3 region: CASSKDRGRTDTQYF. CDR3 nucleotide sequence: TGTGCCAGCAGCAAAGACAGGGGGCGTACAGATACGCAGTATTTT.